This TCR beta chain appears in the sequencing data of a study of beta chain features in type 1 diabetes. Across the whole study: The examined sorted cells totaled around 100 million across samples.

Findings of the study overall: Sequencing from cDNA could over-represent high-TCR-expressing cells.

Sorting of CD4+ naive, central memory, regulatory and stem cell-like memory cells was performed via CD45RO/CCR7/CD25/CD127/CD95/CD27. Isolated RNA was reverse transcribed in full, so expressed TCRB transcripts were sequenced. It was found that naive, central memory and regulatory T cell samples averaged about 3.5 million reads. This table comes from immunoSEQ multiplex PCR, and its TCRdb copy is limited to in-frame clones, with some not included. The table shows about 360,000 clones, with roughly 12% occurring only once. The V gene's germline CDR1 is MNHEY and CDR2 SVGAGI. The CDR3 has 14 residues. The V gene end was trimmed by 4 bases and the J gene end by 6 bases; junction bases not matched to a gene: 5. This clone was counted a few times. What it binds is unknown.

The V call is TRBV6-5, the J call TRBJ2-1; 8 positions match TRBD2. The source is a man in his late teens or twenties in good health. The specimen was naive CD4+ T cells from blood. The CDR3 region is CASSFSGKGNEQFF. In DNA form, the CDR3 reads TGTGCCAGCAGTTTTAGCGGGAAGGGCAATGAGCAGTTCTTC.